Each of the 5 T cell receptor beta chains below was sequenced from the same sample in a study of graft-versus-host responses after intestinal transplantation. For these receptors, no antigen is known. The protocol was immunoSEQ multiplex PCR, while the TCRdb copy is restricted to in-frame clones and leaves out a portion. The table has over 75,000 clones, about 87% seen once. Sample: unstimulated CD4+ T cells sorted from spleen or lymph node cells, taken before transplant. The receptors here all came from a human donor who was the organ donor for an intestinal transplant.

The chain combines TRBV7-9 with TRBJ2-3; 8 nucleotides agree with TRBD1. The CDR3 covers 12 residues. V dropped 8 bases and J dropped 6; count of bases not matched to a gene: 4. CDR1 and CDR2 (germline): SEHNR, FQNEAQ (reference sequence). As DNA, the CDR3 is TGTGCCAGCCACAGGGGGAGGGATACGCAGTATTTT. Translated, it gives CASHRGRDTQYF.

This chain links TRBV28 with TRBJ2-3; D might be TRBD2 (6 bases). The CDR3 has 15 amino acids. Between the trimmed V and J ends, which lost 6 bases and 0 bases, there was a span of 13 bases. Germline V lookup: CDR1 MDHEN, CDR2 SYDVKM. CDR3 amino acids: CASRSLGTSTDTQYF. Written as DNA, the CDR3 is TGTGCCAGCAGGTCGCTGGGGACTAGCACAGATACGCAGTATTTT.

The chain combines TRBV7-9 with TRBJ1-2, with 8 bases that match TRBD1. With V trimmed by 5 bases and J by 8 bases, 13 bases remained unmatched. Germline V gene sequence: CDR1 SEHNR, CDR2 FQNEAQ (reference sequence). The CDR3 covers 15 residues. In DNA form, the CDR3 reads TGTGCCAGCAGCGCCGCGGACAGGGAGTGGGACGGCTACACCTTC. Protein sequence: CASSAADREWDGYTF.

Details on this clone: Additional DNA sequences in this sample encode the identical CDR3. The chain has TRBV10-3 and TRBJ2-5; D ambiguous. Germline V gene sequence: CDR1 ENHRY, CDR2 SYGVKD. The V and J ends lost 2 bases and 5 bases respectively, with 9 bases between them. The CDR3 is made up of 13 amino acids. The CDR3 loop is CAISEGLQETQYF. CDR3 DNA sequence: TGTGCCATCAGTGAGGGTCTTCAGGAGACCCAGTACTTC.

V usage is TRBV6-5 and J usage is TRBJ2-7, with D possibly matching TRBD1 (5 bases). The CDR3 sequence is 14 residues long. The germline V and J ends were trimmed by 6 bases and 3 bases, with 15 bases remaining between them. Per the germline V gene, CDR1 is MNHEY and CDR2 is SVGAGI. The CDR3, as DNA: TGTGCCAGCAGCAAACAGGTCCCCTTCTACGAGCAGTACTTC. Protein: CASSKQVPFYEQYF.